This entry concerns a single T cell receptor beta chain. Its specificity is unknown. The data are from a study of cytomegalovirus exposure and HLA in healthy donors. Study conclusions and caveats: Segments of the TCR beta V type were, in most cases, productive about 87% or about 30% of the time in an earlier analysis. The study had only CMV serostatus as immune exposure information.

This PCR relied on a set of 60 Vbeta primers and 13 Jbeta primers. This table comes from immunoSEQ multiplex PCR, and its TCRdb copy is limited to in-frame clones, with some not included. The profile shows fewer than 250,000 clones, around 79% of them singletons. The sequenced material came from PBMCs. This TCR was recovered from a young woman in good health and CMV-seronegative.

CDR3 nucleotides: TGTGCCATCATGGGCAGTATGAACACTGAAGCTTTCTTT. This translates into CAIMGSMNTEAFF. The V gene is TRBV10-3, the J gene TRBJ1-1; D unresolved. V lost 7 bases to trimming and J lost 0 bases, with 9 bases between them. CDR3 length: 13 residues. The V gene's germline CDR1 is ENHRY and CDR2 SYGVKD.